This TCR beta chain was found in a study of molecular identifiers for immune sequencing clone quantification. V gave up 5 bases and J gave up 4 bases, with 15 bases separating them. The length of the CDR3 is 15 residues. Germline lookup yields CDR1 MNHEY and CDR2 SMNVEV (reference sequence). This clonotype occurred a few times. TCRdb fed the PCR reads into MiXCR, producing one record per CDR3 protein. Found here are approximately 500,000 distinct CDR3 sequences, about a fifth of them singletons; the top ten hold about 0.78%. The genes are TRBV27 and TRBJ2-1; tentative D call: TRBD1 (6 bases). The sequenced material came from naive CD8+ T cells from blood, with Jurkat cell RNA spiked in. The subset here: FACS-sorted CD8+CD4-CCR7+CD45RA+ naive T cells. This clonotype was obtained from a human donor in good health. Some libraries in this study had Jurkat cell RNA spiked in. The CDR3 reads CASSTTGHLYNEQFF. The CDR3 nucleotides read TGTGCCAGCAGTACCACGGGACACCTTTACAATGAGCAGTTCTTC.